A selection of T cell receptor beta chains follows, all from one sample in a study of T cells in Graves' hyperthyroidism and ophthalmopathy. MiXCR, run by TCRdb on the multiplex PCR reads, gives a single entry per CDR3 protein. The sample contains about 380,000 distinct CDR3 sequences, about 18% of which appear only once. Source material: blood. The source is a man aged 18 to 29 with Graves' ophthalmopathy. Both conserved end residues are part of each CDR3. The D gene is left open where the match is weak. Expanded clones get a size class; other rows say once, few or many, or leave the size out.

j_call | v_call | d_call | clone_size | cdr3_aa | cdr3_nt
TRBJ2-7 | TRBV11-3 | . | many | CASSLVGAEQYF | TGTGCCAGCAGCTTAGTCGGGGCCGAGCAGTACTTC
TRBJ2-5 | TRBV12-3/TRBV12-4 | TRBD2 | many | CASSLKRGLQTQYF | TGTGCCAGCAGTCTCAAGCGGGGGCTACAGACCCAGTACTTC
TRBJ2-7 | TRBV29-1 | TRBD2 | few | CSVAGGEQYF | TGCAGCGTTGCGGGGGGCGAGCAGTACTTC
TRBJ2-4 | TRBV11-2 | TRBD2 | many | CASSSVRGKRVENIQYF | TGTGCCAGCAGCTCCGTGCGGGGGAAGCGGGTAGAAAACATTCAGTACTTC
TRBJ1-1 | TRBV5-1 | . | . | CASSFELRNTEAFF | TGCGCCAGCAGCTTCGAGTTGAGGAACACTGAAGCTTTCTTT
TRBJ2-7 | TRBV5-1 | . | many | CASSLQESYEQYF | TGCGCCAGCAGCTTGCAGGAATCCTACGAGCAGTACTTC
TRBJ1-5 | TRBV5-1 | TRBD1 | many | CASSLGTGAGNQPQHF | TGCGCCAGCAGCTTAGGGACAGGGGCCGGAAATCAGCCCCAGCATTTT
TRBJ2-1 | TRBV10-3 | . | few | CAITSVDGNEQFF | TGTGCCATCACCTCAGTGGACGGCAATGAGCAGTTCTTC
TRBJ1-1 | TRBV15 | . | once | CATSRDYSNTEALF | TGTGCCACCAGCAGAGACTACTCGAACACTGAAGCTCTCTTT
TRBJ1-1 | TRBV6-1 | . | few | CASSSRQIINTEAFF | TGTGCCAGCAGTTCCCGACAGATTATCAACACTGAAGCTTTCTTT